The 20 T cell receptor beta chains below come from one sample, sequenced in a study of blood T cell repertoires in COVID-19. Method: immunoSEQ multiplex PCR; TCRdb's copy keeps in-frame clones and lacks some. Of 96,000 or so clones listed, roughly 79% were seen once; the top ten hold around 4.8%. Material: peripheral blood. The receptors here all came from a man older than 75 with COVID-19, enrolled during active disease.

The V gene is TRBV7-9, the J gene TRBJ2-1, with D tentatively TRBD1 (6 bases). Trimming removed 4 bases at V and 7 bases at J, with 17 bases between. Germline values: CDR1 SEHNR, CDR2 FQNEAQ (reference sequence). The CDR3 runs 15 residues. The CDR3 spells CASSSALGGMNEQFF. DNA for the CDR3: TGTGCCAGCAGCTCCGCACTAGGGGGAATGAATGAGCAGTTCTTC. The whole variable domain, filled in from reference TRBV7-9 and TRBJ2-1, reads DTGVSQNPRHKITKRGQNVTFRCDPISEHNRLYWYRQTLGQGPEFLTYFQNEAQLEKSRLLSDRFSAERPKGSFSTLEIQRTEQGDSAMYLCASSSALGGMNEQFFGPGTRLTVL.

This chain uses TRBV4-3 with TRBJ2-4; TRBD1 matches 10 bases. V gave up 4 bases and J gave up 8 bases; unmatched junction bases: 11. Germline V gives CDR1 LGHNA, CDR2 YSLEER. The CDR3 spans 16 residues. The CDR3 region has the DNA TGCGCCAGCAGCCCAGACAGGGGGCCGGTGAAGGACATTCAGTACTTC. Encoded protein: CASSPDRGPVKDIQYF.

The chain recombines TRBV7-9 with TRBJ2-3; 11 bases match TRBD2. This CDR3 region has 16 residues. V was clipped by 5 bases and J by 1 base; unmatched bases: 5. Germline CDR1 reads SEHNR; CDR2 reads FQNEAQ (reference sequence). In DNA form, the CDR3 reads TGTGCCAGCAGCCCACAGACTAGCGGGGGCACAGATACGCAGTATTTT. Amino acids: CASSPQTSGGTDTQYF. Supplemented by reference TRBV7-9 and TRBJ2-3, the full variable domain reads DTGVSQNPRHKITKRGQNVTFRCDPISEHNRLYWYRQTLGQGPEFLTYFQNEAQLEKSRLLSDRFSAERPKGSFSTLEIQRTEQGDSAMYLCASSPQTSGGTDTQYFGPGTRLTVL.

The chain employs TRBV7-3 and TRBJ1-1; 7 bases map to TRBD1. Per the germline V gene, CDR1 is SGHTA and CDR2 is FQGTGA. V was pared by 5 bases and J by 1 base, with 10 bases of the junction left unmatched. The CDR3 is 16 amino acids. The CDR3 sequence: CASSPDPRTGNTEAFF. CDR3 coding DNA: TGTGCCAGCAGCCCCGACCCTAGGACAGGGAACACTGAAGCTTTCTTT. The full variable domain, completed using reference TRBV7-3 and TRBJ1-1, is GAGVSQTPSNKVTEKGKYVELRCDPISGHTALYWYRQSLGQGPEFLIYFQGTGAADDSGLPNDRFFAVRPEGSVSTLKIQRTERGDSAVYLCASSPDPRTGNTEAFFGQGTRLTVV.

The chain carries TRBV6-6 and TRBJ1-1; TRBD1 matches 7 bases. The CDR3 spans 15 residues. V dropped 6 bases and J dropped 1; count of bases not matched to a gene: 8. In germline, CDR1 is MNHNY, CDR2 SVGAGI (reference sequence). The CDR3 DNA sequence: TGTGCCAGCAGCCGCAAAGGGACAGCGAACACTGAAGCTTTCTTT. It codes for CASSRKGTANTEAFF.

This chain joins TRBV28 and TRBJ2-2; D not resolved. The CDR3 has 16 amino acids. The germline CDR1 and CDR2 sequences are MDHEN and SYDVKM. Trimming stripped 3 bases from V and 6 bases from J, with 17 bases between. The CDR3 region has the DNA TGTGCCAGCAGTTTTATCACGGCGGCAAGGTCCGGGGAGCTGTTTTTT. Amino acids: CASSFITAARSGELFF.

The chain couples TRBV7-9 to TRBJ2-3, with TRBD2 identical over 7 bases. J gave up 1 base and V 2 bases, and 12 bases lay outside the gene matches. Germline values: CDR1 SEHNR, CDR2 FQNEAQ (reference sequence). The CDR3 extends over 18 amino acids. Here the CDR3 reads CASSLFQRGRLGTDTQYF. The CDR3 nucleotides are TGTGCCAGCAGCTTATTCCAGCGGGGCCGCCTTGGCACAGATACGCAGTATTTT.

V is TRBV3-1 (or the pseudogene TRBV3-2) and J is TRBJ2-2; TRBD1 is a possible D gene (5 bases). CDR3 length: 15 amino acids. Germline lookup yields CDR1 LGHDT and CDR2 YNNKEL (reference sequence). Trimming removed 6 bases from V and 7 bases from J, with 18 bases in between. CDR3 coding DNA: TGTGCCAGCAGTCCAAGACCCAGGGTGGGCGGGGAGCTGTTTTTT. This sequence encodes CASSPRPRVGGELFF.

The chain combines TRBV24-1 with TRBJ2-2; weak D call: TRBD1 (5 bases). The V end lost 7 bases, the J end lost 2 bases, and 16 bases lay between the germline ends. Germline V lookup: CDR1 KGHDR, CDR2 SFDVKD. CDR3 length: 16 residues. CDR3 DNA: TGTGCCACCAGCCGAACAGGAGCCTCCAACACCGGGGAGCTGTTTTTT. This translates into CATSRTGASNTGELFF.

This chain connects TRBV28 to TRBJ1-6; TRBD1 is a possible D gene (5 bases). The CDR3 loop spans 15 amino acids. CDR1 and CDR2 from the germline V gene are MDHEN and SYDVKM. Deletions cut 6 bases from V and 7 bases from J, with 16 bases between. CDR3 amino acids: CASSLPQGGNSPLHF. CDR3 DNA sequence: TGTGCCAGCAGCCTCCCCCAGGGAGGGAATTCACCCCTCCACTTT.

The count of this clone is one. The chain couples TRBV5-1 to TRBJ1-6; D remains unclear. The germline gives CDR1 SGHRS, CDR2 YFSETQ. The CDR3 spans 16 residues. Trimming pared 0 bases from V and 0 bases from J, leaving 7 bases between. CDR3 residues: CASSLELSSYNSPLHF. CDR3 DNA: TGCGCCAGCAGCTTGGAACTGAGCTCCTATAATTCACCCCTCCACTTT.

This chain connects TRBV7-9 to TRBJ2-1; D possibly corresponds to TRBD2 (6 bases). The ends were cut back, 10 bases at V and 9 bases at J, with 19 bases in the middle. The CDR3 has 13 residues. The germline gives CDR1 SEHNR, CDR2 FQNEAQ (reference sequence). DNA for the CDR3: TGTGCCACTCGGAGGGCCGCCAACGGTGAGCAGTTCTTC. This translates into CATRRAANGEQFF.

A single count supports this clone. CDR3 in amino acids: CASSLTSGRVTDTQYF. The CDR3 DNA reads as TGTGCCAGCAGTCTGACTAGCGGGAGGGTCACAGATACGCAGTATTTT. The rearrangement links TRBV5-4 to TRBJ2-3; 14 bases align to TRBD2. With V trimmed by 5 bases and J by 2 bases, 4 bases remained unmatched. The CDR3 runs to 16 residues. Germline CDR1 SGHNT, CDR2 YYREEE (reference sequence).

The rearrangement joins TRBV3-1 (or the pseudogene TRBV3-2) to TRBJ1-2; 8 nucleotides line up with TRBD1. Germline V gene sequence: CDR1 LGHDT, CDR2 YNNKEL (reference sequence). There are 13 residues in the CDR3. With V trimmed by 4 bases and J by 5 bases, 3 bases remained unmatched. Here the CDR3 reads CASSPGTGYGYTF. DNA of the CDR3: TGTGCCAGCAGCCCGGGGACAGGTTATGGCTACACCTTC.

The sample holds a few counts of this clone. The CDR3: CASSRAGVVVEQFF. Here the CDR3 DNA reads TGTGCCAGCAGTAGGGCGGGAGTGGTTGTTGAGCAGTTCTTC. The chain recombines TRBV11-3 with TRBJ2-1; 7 nucleotides line up with TRBD2. CDR1 and CDR2 (germline): SGHNT, YENEEA. V was pared by 6 bases and J by 9 bases, with 11 bases of the junction left unmatched. CDR3 length: 14 residues.

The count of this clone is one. The CDR3 DNA reads as TGTGCCAGCAGTTACCGGGAGAGGACCCAGTACTTC. Protein sequence: CASSYRERTQYF. The chain joins TRBV6-2 or TRBV6-3 to TRBJ2-5; D perhaps matches TRBD2 (6 bases). Trimming stripped 2 bases from V and 7 bases from J, with 8 bases between. Germline lookup yields CDR1 MNHEY and CDR2 SVGEGT. This CDR3 has 12 residues.

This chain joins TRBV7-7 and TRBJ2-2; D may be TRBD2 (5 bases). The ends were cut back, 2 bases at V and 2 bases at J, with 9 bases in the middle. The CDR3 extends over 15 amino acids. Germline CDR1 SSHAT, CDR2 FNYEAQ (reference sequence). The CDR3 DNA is TGTGCCAGCAGCTTAAATACGGGAAACACCGGGGAGCTGTTTTTT. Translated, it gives CASSLNTGNTGELFF. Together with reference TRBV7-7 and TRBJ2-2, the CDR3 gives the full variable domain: GAGVSQSPRYKVTKRGQDVTLRCDPISSHATLYWYQQALGQGPEFLTYFNYEAQPDKSGLPSDRFSAERPEGSISTLTIQRTEQRDSAMYRCASSLNTGNTGELFFGEGSRLTVL.

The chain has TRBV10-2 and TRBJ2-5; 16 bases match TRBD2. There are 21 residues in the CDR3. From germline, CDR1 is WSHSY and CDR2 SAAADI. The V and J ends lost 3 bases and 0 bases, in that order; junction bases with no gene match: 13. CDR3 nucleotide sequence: TGCGCCAGCAGTGATGGTCGGGGACCGGGACTAGCGGGGGGGTACCAAGAGACCCAGTACTTC. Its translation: CASSDGRGPGLAGGYQETQYF.

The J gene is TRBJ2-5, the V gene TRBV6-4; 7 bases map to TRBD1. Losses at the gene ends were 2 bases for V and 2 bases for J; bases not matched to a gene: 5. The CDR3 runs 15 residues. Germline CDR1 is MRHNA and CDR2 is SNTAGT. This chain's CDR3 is CASSDLDRVQETQYF. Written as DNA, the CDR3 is TGTGCCAGCAGTGACCTAGACAGGGTACAAGAGACCCAGTACTTC.

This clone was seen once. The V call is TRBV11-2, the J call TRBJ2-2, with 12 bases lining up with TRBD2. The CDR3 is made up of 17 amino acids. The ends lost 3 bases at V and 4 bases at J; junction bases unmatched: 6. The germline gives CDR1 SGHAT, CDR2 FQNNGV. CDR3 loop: CASSFASGGAGTGELFF. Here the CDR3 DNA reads TGTGCCAGCAGCTTTGCTAGCGGGGGGGCCGGCACCGGGGAGCTGTTTTTT.